The 17 T cell receptor beta chains reported below all come from one sample, sequenced in a study of blood T cell repertoires in COVID-19 (dated by TCRdb to about 2020). The receptor library was made with the immunoSEQ multiplex PCR assay. TCRdb retrieved this table from immuneACCESS and kept in-frame rearrangements only. Not all clones are present; in checked studies, unresolved V genes account for under half, and no reason is known for the remainder. The sample table holds about 36,000 clones, of which 70% to 90% were seen once. Around 2.4% of the sample is taken by the ten largest. Sequencing input: peripheral blood. Receptors were obtained from a human donor in a cohort sampled during active COVID-19.

The genes are TRBV6-5 and TRBJ2-7; tentative D call: TRBD2 (5 bases). The CDR3 runs to 13 residues. V lost 6 bases and J 3 bases, leaving 12 bases between the germline ends. Per germline, CDR1 MNHEY and CDR2 SVGAGI. As DNA, the CDR3 is TGTGCCAGCAGCCGGCTCGGGGTCTACGAGCAGTACTTC. It specifies CASSRLGVYEQYF.

The CDR3 coding sequence is TGTGCTAGTGGTTTGGCCCTTAGCGGGGGCTACAATGAGCAGTTCTTC. This codes for CASGLALSGGYNEQFF. The chain carries TRBV12-5 and TRBJ2-1, with 9 positions matching TRBD2. Germline V gives CDR1 LGHNT, CDR2 FRNRAP. The trim removed 1 base at V and 3 bases at J, leaving 4 bases unmatched. The CDR3 length is 16 residues.

V gene TRBV7-8 combines with J gene TRBJ1-1, with D perhaps matching TRBD1 (6 bases). Germline CDR1 SGHVS, CDR2 FQNEAQ. This CDR3 is 15 amino acids long. V was cut by 5 bases and J by 4 bases, with 17 bases left in between. CDR3 sequence (DNA): TGTGCCAGCAGCCCTCACCAGGGGCCGGGCACTGAAGCTTTCTTT. It specifies CASSPHQGPGTEAFF.

The V and J genes are TRBV19 and TRBJ1-2; 7 nucleotides align to TRBD1. Per the germline V gene, CDR1 is LNHDA and CDR2 is SQIVND (reference sequence). The CDR3 loop spans 13 amino acids. V gave up 8 bases and J gave up 2 bases; unmatched junction bases: 5. The CDR3 DNA reads TGTGCCAGTGGAGACAGGGCGAACTATGGCTACACCTTC. Its translation is CASGDRANYGYTF.

This clone appeared once. The chain joins TRBV6-1 to TRBJ2-5; D call uncertain. Trimming removed 0 bases at V and 2 bases at J, with 13 bases between. The length of the CDR3 is 16 residues. Germline CDR1 MNHNS, CDR2 SASEGT. The CDR3 spells CASSEAPTKTQETQYF. For the CDR3, the DNA is TGTGCCAGCAGTGAAGCGCCTACGAAAACTCAAGAGACCCAGTACTTC.

This clone is a singleton in its sample. Here the CDR3 reads CASARTSSGNTIYF. Written as DNA, the CDR3 is TGTGCCAGCGCCCGGACAAGCTCTGGAAACACCATATATTTT. The chain couples TRBV28 to TRBJ1-3; maybe TRBD1 (5 bases). V lost 8 bases and J 0 bases, leaving 11 bases between the germline ends. This CDR3 comprises 14 residues. Germline lookup yields CDR1 MDHEN and CDR2 SYDVKM.

The chain links TRBV10-3 to TRBJ1-2, with TRBD1 identical over 9 bases. Germline V gene data show CDR1 as ENHRY and CDR2 as SYGVKD. This CDR3 is built from 13 residues. V shed 6 bases and J 8 bases; nucleotides not matched to a gene: 7. The CDR3 DNA is TGTGCCATCAGCGGGGGACAGGGATACGGCTACACCTTC. Translating gives CAISGGQGYGYTF.

The chain combines TRBV7-3 with TRBJ1-6; 9 bases fit TRBD1. V was pared by 5 bases and J by 9 bases, with 2 bases of the junction left unmatched. The germline V gene has CDR1 SGHTA and CDR2 FQGTGA. There are 13 residues in the CDR3. CDR3 sequence reads: CASSPTGGSPLHF. Written as DNA, the CDR3 is TGTGCCAGCAGCCCGACAGGGGGTTCACCCCTCCACTTT.

The rearrangement uses TRBV4-1 and TRBJ1-6; D is ambiguous. There are 15 residues in the CDR3. CDR1 is MGHRA and CDR2 is YSYEKL in the germline V gene. With 4 bases removed from V and 6 bases from J, the gap between germline ends came to 13 bases. CDR3 in amino acids: CASSPTLSSNSPLHF. The CDR3 bases are TGCGCCAGCAGCCCCACCTTGAGCTCTAATTCACCCCTCCACTTT.

The chain employs TRBV10-3 and TRBJ2-5; D not certain. The CDR3 consists of 12 residues. Germline V gene sequence: CDR1 ENHRY, CDR2 SYGVKD. V was clipped by 8 bases and J by 0 bases, with 7 bases between them. CDR3 DNA: TGTGCCATCGCGGCTTACCAAGAGACCCAGTACTTC. Its translation: CAIAAYQETQYF.

V gene TRBV5-1 combines with J gene TRBJ2-7, with a tentative D call TRBD2 (5 bases). V lost 2 bases to trimming and J lost 7 bases, with 13 bases between them. CDR3 length equals 13 residues. Per the germline V gene, CDR1 is SGHRS and CDR2 is YFSETQ. For the CDR3, the DNA is TGCGCCAGCAGCTTCGAAGAGGGAAGGGAGCAGTACTTC. Translation: CASSFEEGREQYF.

The chain has TRBV2 and TRBJ2-7; D possibly corresponds to TRBD1 (6 bases). Looked up from germline, CDR1 is SNHLY and CDR2 is FYNNEI. The V end was cut by 4 bases, the J end by 5 bases, with 9 bases between. This CDR3 spans 12 amino acids. CDR3 DNA: TGTGCCAGCAGTGCACAGGGCCACGAGCAGTACTTC. Its translation is CASSAQGHEQYF.

This chain connects TRBV7-6 to TRBJ2-2, with D unresolved. Trimming cost V 6 bases and J 13 bases, with 15 bases left between them. The CDR3 extends over 12 amino acids. Looked up from germline, CDR1 is SGHVS and CDR2 is FNYEAQ. The CDR3 region is CASSPGLLSLFF. The CDR3 region has the DNA TGTGCCAGCAGTCCCGGGTTACTATCGCTGTTTTTT.

In DNA form, the CDR3 reads TGTGCCAGTAGCAGGGACAGGGAGGTTGGGACTGAAGCTTTCTTT. This sequence encodes CASSRDREVGTEAFF. The chain joins TRBV19 to TRBJ1-1, with 9 bases identical to TRBD1. The germline gives CDR1 LNHDA, CDR2 SQIVND (reference sequence). J lost 5 bases, V lost 6 bases, and 10 bases had no gene match. This CDR3 contains 15 residues.

J is TRBJ2-3 and V is TRBV9, with 8 bases matching TRBD2. This CDR3 has 15 amino acids. With 4 bases clipped from V and 9 bases from J, the junction kept 13 bases outside the gene matches. Germline loops: CDR1 SGDLS, CDR2 YYNGEE. The DNA of the CDR3 is TGTGCCAGCAGCCCCTGGGGCGGGGGGACCGTAACGCAGTATTTT. This gives the protein CASSPWGGGTVTQYF.

The chain uses TRBV19 and TRBJ1-1; a possible D gene is TRBD1 (5 bases). The CDR3 is 16 residues long. The germline V gene has CDR1 LNHDA and CDR2 SQIVND (reference sequence). With 1 base removed from V and 9 bases from J, the gap between germline ends came to 21 bases. CDR3 sequence (DNA): TGTGCCAGTAGTATAGGGGCCGGGACCCCGCGGGGTAAAGCTTTCTTT. Protein product: CASSIGAGTPRGKAFF.

J is TRBJ1-1 and V is TRBV2; D might be TRBD1 (5 bases). Trimming took off 6 bases at V and 3 bases at J, with 20 bases between the two ends. This CDR3 has 16 residues. CDR1 is SNHLY and CDR2 is FYNNEI in the germline V gene. CDR3 in amino acids: CASSRSRDGGDTEAFF. In DNA form, the CDR3 reads TGTGCCAGCAGCCGAAGTCGGGATGGAGGGGACACTGAAGCTTTCTTT.